Listed below are T cell receptor beta chains from one sample, sequenced in a study of preoperative IRX-2 immunotherapy in early breast cancer. The table came from immunoSEQ multiplex PCR; TCRdb's copy has only in-frame clones and leaves some out. Here the sample spans fewer than 25,000 clones, approximately 90% being singletons. This specimen consisted of tumor tissue, obtained after IRX-2 immunotherapy. The origin of the receptors is a human donor with breast cancer. CDR3s leave out the opening cysteine and the closing phenylalanine or tryptophan. Each record gives: V gene, J gene, CDR3 protein.

TRBV7-9,TRBJ2-7,ASSPRLGGDSYEQY
TRBV18,TRBJ1-1,ASSPGRDTEAF
TRBV11-2,TRBJ2-7,ASSPRAPSSSEQY
TRBV29-1,TRBJ1-2,SVEDRLKTGGRRVYYGYT
TRBV5-5,TRBJ2-5,ASSWTSGKETQY
TRBV30,TRBJ1-2,AWSAGIYGYT
TRBV7-9,TRBJ1-3,ASSPRGARGNTIY
TRBV5-1,TRBJ1-1,ASSLGSLQNTEAF
TRBV9,TRBJ2-5,ARRGETQY
TRBV9,TRBJ1-1,ASSVEWTLNTEAF
TRBV7-9,TRBJ2-2,ASSFGRSNTGELF
TRBV6-6,TRBJ1-2,ASRLTGDHYGYT
TRBV5-6,TRBJ2-7,ASSLAPGEQY
TRBV10-1,TRBJ2-3,ASNPGDSSTDTQY
TRBV18,TRBJ1-5,ASSLLRGETSNQPQH
TRBV7-9,TRBJ2-1,ASSQDGSYNEQF
TRBV11-2,TRBJ2-2,ASSLFPGELF
TRBV18,TRBJ1-5,ASGQVYSNQPQH